The source of this TCR beta chain is a study of shared clonotypes between healthy human individuals (dated by TCRdb to between 2020 and 2021). With respect to the entire study: A few men and a couple of women, aged 18 to 49 years, made up the cohort. To estimate repertoire size and how much clonotype sharing occurs between individuals, the study deeply sequenced the blood TCR repertoires of several healthy adults. Each donor's leukapheresis produced roughly between roughly 0.85 and 10 billion PBMCs. Libraries were prepared and TCR repertoires were sequenced by different laboratories using diverse techniques, in order to increase sequencing depth and limit assay-specific biases. General conclusions and limits of the study: Pairwise subsampling led to the expectation that sequencing depth would affect the degree of clonotype sharing among donors. Sampling was limited to blood, and TCR repertoires in tissue likely differ from TCR repertoires in blood. Because the study included only a small number of donors, the genetic and exposure-history diversity represented was limited.

The donors were healthy, HIV-negative adults with no recently reported acute infections or vaccinations. Every donor was a Caucasian adult living in Nashville, Tennessee, USA. For unsorted samples, some 90 million PBMCs were counted and genomic DNA was extracted with the QIAamp DNA Blood Mini kit. Blood was collected by leukapheresis, and PBMCs were isolated by Ficoll-Histopaque density gradient centrifugation and then cryopreserved in liquid nitrogen vapor phase. The CDR3 starts with the cysteine, ends with the phenylalanine, and has 12 residues. The retained sequence is limited to the CDR3, 36 bases, with the frame set at the first base. The junction carries 13 bases between V and J, which are trimmed by 8 bases and 4 bases respectively. Per the germline V gene (reference sequence), GTSNPN is the CDR1 and SVGIG is the CDR2. TCR CDR3 regions were amplified from genomic DNA by multiplex PCR using the deep immunoSEQ assay. For each cell subset, the extracted genomic DNA was distributed evenly across all wells of several immunoSEQ 96-well plates, and each plate served as one replicate. For unsorted PBMC, approximately 290 ng genomic DNA, equal to 30,000 or so T cell genomes, was loaded into each replicate PCR. Ten immunoSEQ deep assay plates were used to sequence unsorted PBMC genomic DNA. Purified libraries were quantified with a Qubit 3.0 fluorometer, sized on a Bioanalyzer 2100, and re-quantified with the KAPA Library Quantification kit. A separate single-read 150-cycle Illumina NextSeq 550 flow cell was used to sequence each immunoSEQ 96-well plate. Processing in the source paper ran as follows. The immunoSEQ output contained only junctional sequences without quality scores, so filtering could not match that applied to full-length reads. Sequences were annotated with PyIR, a Python wrapper for IgBLAST v1.9, using IMGT germline references to assign V/J genes and CDR3. Reads with weak V/J assignments (E-value above 1e-6), missing CDR3, stop codons, out-of-frame junctions, or ambiguous translated residues were removed. V3J clonotypes were defined as sequences sharing the same inferred V gene, J gene, and CDR3 amino acid sequence. Percentage overlap between repertoires was calculated by dividing the number of shared unique clonotypes by the size of the smaller repertoire. Repertoire richness was assessed with RTK rarefaction, the Chao1 estimator, and Recon v2.1 estimates of unobserved clonotypes. Held by TCRdb, this immuneACCESS table contains in-frame sequences only and omits some clones. Under half of the omission traces to an unresolved V gene where checked; the cause of the rest is unknown. V, J and clone size are those of that table, while D and trimming were read from the DNA. The table for this sample lists a few hundred thousand clones; 79% of them were counted only once. Jointly, the top ten make up approximately 12% of the sample.

Notes on this clone: Its antigen remains unidentified. The input lacks base qualities; no much larger clone sits a single base away. The sample carries other DNA sequences with the same CDR3.

The clonotype comes from a woman in her thirties or forties in good health. Some clones in this sample may be carry-over from other donors' samples. Recombination linked TRBV30 to TRBJ2-3, with the D segment identity uncertain. Sequences were obtained from PBMCs. The CDR3 reads CALTKVADTQYF. DNA sequence: TGTGCCCTGACCAAGGTGGCAGATACGCAGTATTTT.